What follows describes a single T cell receptor beta chain. In this sample, this clonotype turned up once. Its antigen target is currently unknown. No base-level quality is on record; no much larger clone is a single base apart. The germline V gene encodes CDR1 GTSNPN and CDR2 SVGIG (reference sequence). From V the trimming removes 4 bases and from J it removes 4 bases, while the gene matches leave 7 bases of the junction unaccounted for. The CDR3 sequence holds 15 residues, the cysteine and phenylalanine included. The sequence is cut down to CDR3 DNA, 45 bases in frame from base 1. These data belong to a study of blood T cells in healthy people across ages (dated by TCRdb to the mid-2010s). Broadly, across the study: In model experiments, roughly one uniquely barcoded TCR beta cDNA molecule per two T cells was captured by template switching. To avoid experimental bias, donors of different ages were spread randomly across the sequencing lanes. Four age groups were formed from the donors: young (average approximately 16 years), middle-aged (around 41), aged (62) and long-lived (more than 75). To track age-related changes in TCR beta repertoire diversity, the study relied on deep sequencing normalized with unique cDNA molecular identifiers. For two donors (one aged 18 to 30 and one aged 80 or older), the study analyzed two additional independent replicas of 1 million unique cDNA reads from the same blood draw.

What the work shows at the level of the full study, not this receptor alone: Compared with the aged group, the long-lived group had more naive CD4+ T cells, fewer expanded clones and increased TCR diversity, a pattern suggesting age selection. Total diversity estimates from one million sequenced T cells were considered lower bounds and underestimates. Observed TCR beta diversity correlated strongly with the percentage of naive T cells measured by flow cytometry. Conclusive comparison of naive and antigen-experienced compartments was prevented by the profiling of bulk unsorted PBMCs. Observed TCR beta diversity per million T cells fell roughly linearly with age, and a significant reduction was already apparent by age roughly 41. Because the CMV infection status of the donors was unknown, age-related changes in expanded clonotypes may potentially have been confounded.

Donors were a few dozen systemically healthy Caucasian individuals from Russia aged roughly 6 to 90 years. About 10 milliliters of peripheral blood were drawn from each donor into EDTA-treated Vacutainer tubes. Ficoll-Paque density-gradient centrifugation was used to isolate PBMCs, with at least 7 million per sample. Total RNA, at least 5 micrograms per sample, was extracted from PBMCs with Trizol reagent. Naive CD45RAhigh/CD27high T cell percentages were measured by flow cytometry on a PBMC aliquot from every donor. Library preparation employed 5' RACE. TCRdb shows the sequencer as Illumina HiSeq 2500. The second PCR ran for about 7 to 11 cycles and used a J-beta primer mix along with a sample-barcoded 5' primer. Each TCR beta cDNA molecule received a unique molecular identifier from a template-switch 5' adaptor carrying 12 random nucleotides. Each sample yielded at least 3 million CDR3-containing paired-end reads. The Mint cDNA synthesis kit, primed by a TRBC-specific oligonucleotide, was used to synthesize first-strand cDNA from all RNA. Following uracil-DNA glycosylase treatment, all cDNA underwent a first 18-cycle PCR with the universal primers M1SS and BC2_uni_R. The study's processing was this. For normalization, 1 million high-quality reads, each with a distinct molecular identifier, were randomly selected from each sample. Instead of being binned into consensus sequences, reads that shared molecular identifiers were thrown out. CDR3 identification, clonotype clustering and error correction used MiTCR with a Q25 quality threshold and the strictest error-elimination algorithm. A nonparametric unseen species model with Euler transformation was used to estimate a lower bound on total TCR beta diversity. TCRdb handled the public reads itself, with Q25 trimming in fastp and clone calling in MiXCR, and kept productive beta chains. All rows with the same CDR3 protein become a single entry with the most common DNA and genes. The V and J calls come from TCRdb's annotation, not from the publication. The sample table records 1,500,000 or so distinct CDR3 sequences; 40% to 45% of these occur just once. The biggest ten clones account for roughly 3.7% of the sample.

The sequence is built from TRBV30 and TRBJ2-1, with TRBD2 matching 10 junction bases. This TCR came from a woman younger than 30 in good health. The sequenced material came from blood. The CDR3 protein: CAWKVSGGPYNEQFF. At the DNA level, the sequence is TGTGCCTGGAAGGTTAGCGGGGGGCCGTACAATGAGCAGTTCTTC.